This T cell receptor beta chain was sequenced for a study of beta chain features in type 1 diabetes. V shed 4 bases and J shed 7 bases, with 11 bases lying between them. The germline CDR1 and CDR2 sequences are SGHDT and YYEEEE. The CDR3 runs 12 residues. Whole-study results and caveats: The question left open here concerned HLA type influencing TCRB rearrangement. The study found that naive, central memory and Treg TCRB repertoires appeared more similar in patients than in healthy donors.

Investigators reverse transcribed all isolated RNA, so they sequenced expressed TCRB transcripts. Profiling relied on immunoSEQ multiplex PCR, and the TCRdb table lists in-frame clones only, not all of them. Of some 410,000 clones in the sample, more than 9.5% are singletons; the top ten hold 0.046%. Remarks on this clone: What it binds is unknown.

This receptor was obtained from a woman under 30 in good health. Sequenced: naive CD4+ T cells from blood. The chain is built from TRBV5-6 and TRBJ2-5; D is undetermined. Written as DNA, the CDR3 is TGTGCCAGCAGCGACTCCTTTGTGACCCAGTACTTC. It codes for CASSDSFVTQYF.